This T cell receptor beta chain was found in a study of T cells in tumors after PD-1 blockade. The V end was cut by 7 bases, the J end by 1 base, with 7 bases between. This CDR3 is built from 11 residues. CDR1 SQVTM and CDR2 ANQGSEA come from the germline V gene. Only in-frame clones appear in the TCRdb table, and some are missing; sequencing was by immunoSEQ multiplex PCR. The sample holds almost 35,000 clones, approximately 70% seen once. This sample comprised PBMCs, obtained after anti-PD-1 treatment. V and J are TRBV29-1 and TRBJ1-1; perhaps TRBD1 as D (5 bases). This clonotype was sampled from a human donor with basal cell carcinoma. CDR3 nucleotides: TGCAGCGCCAGGGCGAACACTGAAGCTTTCTTT. It encodes CSARANTEAFF.